The present entry profiles one T cell receptor (beta chain) with its context. Antigen: not known. These data come from a study of siplizumab effects on memory and regulatory T cells. Looked up from germline, CDR1 is SEHNR and CDR2 is FQNEAQ (reference sequence). Unmatched junction bases numbered 19, after V lost 5 bases and J lost 5 bases. The CDR3 length is 19 residues. Study-level points and caveats: Researchers could not give a naive or memory phenotype to roughly 75-97% of proliferating CD4+ or CD8+ clones. With siplizumab, mappable alloreactive CD4+ clones averaged approximately 69% Treg-derived, versus roughly 25% in controls. Poor capture below about 10^-5 frequency left most alloreactive clones unmapped to unstimulated subsets.

Sequenced by immunoSEQ multiplex PCR; TCRdb stores in-frame clones only, minus some. The sample carries approximately 94,000 clones, roughly 96% recorded once. Source material: naive CD4+ T cells sorted from blood. The clonotype was recovered from a human donor in good health. The V and J genes are TRBV7-9 and TRBJ2-7, with 12 bases fitting TRBD1. The CDR3 nucleotides read TGTGCCAGCAGCCCTTTCAAGTCTGGCCCGGGACAGGGGGCCCACGAGCAGTACTTC. This translates into CASSPFKSGPGQGAHEQYF.